The source of this T cell receptor (beta chain) is a study of blood T cells in healthy people across ages. Findings and limits, study-wide: Whereas aged donors had fewer naive CD4+ cells, long-lived donors had more of them and higher diversity. Significant beta diversity loss was already apparent by age approximately 36, declining roughly linearly. Researchers judged that diversity estimates from one million T cells fell short of true values.

The study isolated at least 6.5 million PBMCs from each sample. Concerning this clonotype itself: Its matching antigen is unknown.

CDR3 length: 20 residues. Germline CDR1 reads LNHNV; CDR2 reads YYDKDF (reference sequence). Then a second PCR, running about 6 to 11 cycles, was carried out with a sample-barcoded 5' primer and a J-beta primer mix. TCRdb called the 5' RACE reads again in MiXCR, with one record for every CDR3 protein. The sample yields about a million distinct CDR3 sequences, approximately 50% seen once. This sequence was found in a woman in her sixties in good health. This sequence joins TRBV15 and TRBJ2-1; 12 nucleotides line up with TRBD2. The assigned J gene may be wrong: the sequence end matches TRBJ2-7 better. The specimen was blood. This CDR3 reads CATSRDFVTSGSFSYNEQYF. The CDR3 bases are TGTGCCACCAGCAGAGATTTTGTGACTAGCGGGAGTTTCTCCTACAATGAGCAGTACTTC.